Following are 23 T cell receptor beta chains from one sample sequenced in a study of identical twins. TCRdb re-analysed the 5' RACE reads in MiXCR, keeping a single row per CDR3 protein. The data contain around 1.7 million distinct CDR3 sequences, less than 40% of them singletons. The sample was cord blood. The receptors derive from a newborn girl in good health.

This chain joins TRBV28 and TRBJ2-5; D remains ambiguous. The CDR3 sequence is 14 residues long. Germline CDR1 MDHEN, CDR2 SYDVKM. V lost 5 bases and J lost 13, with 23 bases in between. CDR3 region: CASSQSSDAYELYF. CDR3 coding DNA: TGTGCCAGCAGTCAGTCCTCCGACGCCTACGAGCTGTACTTC.

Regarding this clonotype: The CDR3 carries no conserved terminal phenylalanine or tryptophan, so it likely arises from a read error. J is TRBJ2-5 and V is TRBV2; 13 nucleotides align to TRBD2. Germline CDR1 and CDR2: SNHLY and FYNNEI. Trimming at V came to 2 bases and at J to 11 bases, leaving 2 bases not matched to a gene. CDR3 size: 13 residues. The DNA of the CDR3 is TGTGCCAGCAGTGAAACTAGCGGGAGGGGGCAGTACCTC. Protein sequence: CASSETSGRGQYL.

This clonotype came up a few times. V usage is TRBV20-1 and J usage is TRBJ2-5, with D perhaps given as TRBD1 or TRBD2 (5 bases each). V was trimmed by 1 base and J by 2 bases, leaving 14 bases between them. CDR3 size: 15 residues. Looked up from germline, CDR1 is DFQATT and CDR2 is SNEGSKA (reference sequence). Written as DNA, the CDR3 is TGCAGTGCTAGAGGGGGGTGGGTTGGGCAAGAGACCCAGTACTTC. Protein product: CSARGGWVGQETQYF.

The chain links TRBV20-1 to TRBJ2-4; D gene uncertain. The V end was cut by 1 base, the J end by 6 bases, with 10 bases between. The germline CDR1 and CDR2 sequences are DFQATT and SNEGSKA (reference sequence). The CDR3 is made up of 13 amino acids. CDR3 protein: CSARGWRRNIQYF. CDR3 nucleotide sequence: TGCAGTGCTAGAGGGTGGCGGAGAAACATTCAGTACTTC.

The CDR3 bases are TGTGCCAGCAGTTCCCCGACGAGATGGATGGGCGAGCAGTACTTC. Its protein product is CASSSPTRWMGEQYF. This rearrangement joins TRBV12-3 or TRBV12-4 to TRBJ2-7; D unresolved. The CDR3 has 15 residues. Trimming pared 4 bases from V and 6 bases from J, leaving 19 bases between.

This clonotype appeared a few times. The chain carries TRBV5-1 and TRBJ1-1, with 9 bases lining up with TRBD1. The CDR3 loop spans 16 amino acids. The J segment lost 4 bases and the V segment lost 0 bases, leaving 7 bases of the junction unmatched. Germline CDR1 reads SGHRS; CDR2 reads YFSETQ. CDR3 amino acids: CASSLDSGTGTTEAFF. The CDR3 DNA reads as TGCGCCAGCAGCTTGGACTCCGGGACAGGGACCACTGAAGCTTTCTTT.

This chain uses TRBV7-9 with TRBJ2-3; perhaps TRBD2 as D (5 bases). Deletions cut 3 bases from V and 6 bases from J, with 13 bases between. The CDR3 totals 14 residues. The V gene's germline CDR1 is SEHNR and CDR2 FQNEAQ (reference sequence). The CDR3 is CASSLGNSVDTQYF. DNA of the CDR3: TGTGCCAGCAGCTTGGGGAATAGCGTGGATACGCAGTATTTT.

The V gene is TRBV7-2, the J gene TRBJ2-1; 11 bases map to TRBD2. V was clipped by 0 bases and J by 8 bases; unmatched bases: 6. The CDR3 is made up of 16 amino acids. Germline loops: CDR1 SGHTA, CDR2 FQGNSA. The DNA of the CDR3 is TGTGCCAGCAGCTTAGCTAGCGGGAGGGTAAGGGATGAGCAGTTCTTC. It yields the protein CASSLASGRVRDEQFF.

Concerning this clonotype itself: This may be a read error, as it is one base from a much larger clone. The CDR3 DNA follows: TGTGCCAGCAGTTTAACTAGCGGGAGTGTCTACGAGCAGTACTTC. Its protein is CASSLTSGSVYEQYF. The genes are TRBV28 and TRBJ2-4; TRBD2 agrees at 11 bases. TRBJ2-7 matches the DNA end more closely, so the J call is doubtful. The CDR3 has 15 residues. Germline lookup yields CDR1 MDHEN and CDR2 SYDVKM.

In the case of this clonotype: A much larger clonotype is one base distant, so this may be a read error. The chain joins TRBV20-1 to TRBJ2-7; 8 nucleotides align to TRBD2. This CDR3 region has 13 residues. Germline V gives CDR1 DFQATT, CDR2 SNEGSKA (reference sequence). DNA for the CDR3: TGCAGTGCTAGATCGGGGGGGTCCTGCGAGCAGTACTTC. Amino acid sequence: CSARSGGSCEQYF.

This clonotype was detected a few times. Written as DNA, the CDR3 is TGTGCCAGCAGTTTTGGGGTTCAGGGCTCCGGGGCCAACGTCCTGACTTTC. Amino acids: CASSFGVQGSGANVLTF. V gene TRBV12-3 or TRBV12-4 combines with J gene TRBJ2-6; D might be TRBD1 (5 bases). Trimming took off 3 bases at V and 4 bases at J, with 16 bases between the two ends. The CDR3 is 17 residues long.

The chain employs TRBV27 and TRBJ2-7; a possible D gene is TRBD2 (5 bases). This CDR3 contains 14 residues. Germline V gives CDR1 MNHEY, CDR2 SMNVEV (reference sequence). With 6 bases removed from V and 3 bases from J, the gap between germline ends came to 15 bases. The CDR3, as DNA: TGTGCCAGCAGCTTAGGAGCGGCCGGCTACGAGCAGTACTTC. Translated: CASSLGAAGYEQYF.

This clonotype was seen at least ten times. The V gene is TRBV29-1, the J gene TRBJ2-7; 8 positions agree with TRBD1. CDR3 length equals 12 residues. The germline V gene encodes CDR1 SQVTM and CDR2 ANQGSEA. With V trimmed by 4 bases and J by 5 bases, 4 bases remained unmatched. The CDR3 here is CSVADRVNEQYF. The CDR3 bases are TGCAGCGTTGCGGACAGGGTCAACGAGCAGTACTTC.

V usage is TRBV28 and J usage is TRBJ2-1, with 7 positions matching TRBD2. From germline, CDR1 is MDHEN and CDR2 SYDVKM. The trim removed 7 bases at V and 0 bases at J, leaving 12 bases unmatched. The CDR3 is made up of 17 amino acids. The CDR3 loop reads CASTHLTGGSSYNEQFF. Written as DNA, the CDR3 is TGTGCCAGCACCCACCTTACCGGCGGGAGCTCCTACAATGAGCAGTTCTTC.

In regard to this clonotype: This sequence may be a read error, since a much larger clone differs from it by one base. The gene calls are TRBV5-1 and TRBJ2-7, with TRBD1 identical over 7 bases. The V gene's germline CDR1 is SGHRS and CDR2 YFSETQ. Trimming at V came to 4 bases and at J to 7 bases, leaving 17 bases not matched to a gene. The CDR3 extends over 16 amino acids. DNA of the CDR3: TGCGCCAGCAGCGAGATCCGGGACAGCTCCTACAATGAGCAGTACTTC. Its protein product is CASSEIRDSSYNEQYF.

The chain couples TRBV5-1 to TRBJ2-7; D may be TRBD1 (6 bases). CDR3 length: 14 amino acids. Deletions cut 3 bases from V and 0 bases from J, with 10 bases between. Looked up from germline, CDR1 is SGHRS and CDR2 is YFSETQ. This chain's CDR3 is CASSSQGYSYEQYF. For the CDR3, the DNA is TGCGCCAGCAGCTCCCAGGGGTACTCCTACGAGCAGTACTTC.

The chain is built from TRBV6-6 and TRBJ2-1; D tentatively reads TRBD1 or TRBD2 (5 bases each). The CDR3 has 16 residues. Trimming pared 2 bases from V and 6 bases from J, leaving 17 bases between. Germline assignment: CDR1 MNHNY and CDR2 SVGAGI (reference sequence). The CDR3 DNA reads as TGTGCCAGCAGTTACGCGGTGGGGGTTGGGCTCAATGAGCAGTTCTTC. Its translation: CASSYAVGVGLNEQFF.

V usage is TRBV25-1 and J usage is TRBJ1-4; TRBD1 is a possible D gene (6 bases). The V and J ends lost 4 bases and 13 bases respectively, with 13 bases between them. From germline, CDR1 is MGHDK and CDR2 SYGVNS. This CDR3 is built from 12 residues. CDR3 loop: CASSGSGQILFF. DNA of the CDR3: TGTGCCAGCAGTGGCTCTGGACAGATACTGTTTTTT.

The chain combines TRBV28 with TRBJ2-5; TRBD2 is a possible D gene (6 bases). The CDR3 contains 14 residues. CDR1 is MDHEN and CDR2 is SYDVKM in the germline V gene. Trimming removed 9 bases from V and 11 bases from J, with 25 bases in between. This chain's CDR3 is CASQGGRGSNEQYF. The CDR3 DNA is TGTGCCAGTCAAGGAGGGAGAGGTTCCAATGAGCAGTACTTC. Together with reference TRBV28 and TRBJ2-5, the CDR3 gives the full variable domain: DVKVTQSSRYLVKRTGEKVFLECVQDMDHENMFWYRQDPGLGLRLIYFSYDVKMKEKGDIPEGYSVSREKKERFSLILESASTNQTSMYLCASQGGRGSNEQYFGPGTRLLVL.

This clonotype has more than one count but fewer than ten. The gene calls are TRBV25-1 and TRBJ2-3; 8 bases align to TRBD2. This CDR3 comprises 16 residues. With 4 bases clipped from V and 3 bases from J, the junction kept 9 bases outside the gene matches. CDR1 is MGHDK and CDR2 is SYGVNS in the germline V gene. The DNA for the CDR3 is TGTGCCAGCAGTGTTGCCTCCGGGGGGGCGACAGATACGCAGTATTTT. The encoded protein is CASSVASGGATDTQYF.

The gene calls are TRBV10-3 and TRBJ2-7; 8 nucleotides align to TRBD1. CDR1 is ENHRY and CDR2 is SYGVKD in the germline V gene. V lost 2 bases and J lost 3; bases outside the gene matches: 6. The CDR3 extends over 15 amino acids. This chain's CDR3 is CAISEKGTGNYEQYF. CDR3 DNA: TGTGCCATCAGTGAGAAGGGGACAGGCAACTACGAGCAGTACTTC.

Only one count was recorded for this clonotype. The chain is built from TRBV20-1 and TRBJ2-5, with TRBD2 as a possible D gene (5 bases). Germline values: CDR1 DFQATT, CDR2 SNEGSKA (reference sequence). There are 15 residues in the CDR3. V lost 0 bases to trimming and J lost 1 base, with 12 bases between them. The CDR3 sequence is CSARDDTRTQETQYF. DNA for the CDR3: TGCAGTGCTAGAGACGACACTAGAACCCAAGAGACCCAGTACTTC.

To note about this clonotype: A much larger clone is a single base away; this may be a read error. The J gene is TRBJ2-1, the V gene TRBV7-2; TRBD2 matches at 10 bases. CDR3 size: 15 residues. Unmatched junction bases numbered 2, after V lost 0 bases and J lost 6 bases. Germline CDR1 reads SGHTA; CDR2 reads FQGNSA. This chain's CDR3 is CASSLASGGPNEQFF. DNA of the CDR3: TGTGCCAGCAGCTTAGCTAGCGGGGGGCCCAATGAGCAGTTCTTC.